This T cell receptor beta chain was recorded in a study of shared clonotypes between healthy human individuals. The study's findings and limits: The study generally estimated greater richness for naive than memory subsets. Rarefaction exposed incomplete sorted-subset sequencing despite large depth.

Profiling relied on immunoSEQ multiplex PCR, and the TCRdb table lists in-frame clones only, not all of them. Of roughly 2,000,000 clones in the sample, around 95% were seen once. About this clone itself: Its antigen is still unknown.

CD45RO-negative CD8 cells positively selected for CCR7 made up the naive population, which excluded terminally differentiated effector memory CD45RA+ cells. The TCR originated in a man aged 18 to 30 in good health. Some clones in this sample may be carry-over from other donors' samples. Sample: naive CD8+ T cells from PBMCs.

DNA of the CDR3: TGCAGCGTTGATGGCATGACTGGACAAGCCTACGAGCAGTACTTC. Translated: CSVDGMTGQAYEQYF. V and J are TRBV29-1 and TRBJ2-7, with a possible D match to TRBD1 (5 bases). CDR3 size: 15 residues. The V gene lost 3 bases and the J gene lost 2 bases, with 17 bases spanning the gap. The V gene's germline CDR1 is SQVTM and CDR2 ANQGSEA.